This T cell receptor (beta chain) was sequenced for a study of T cell changes during pregnancy in multiple sclerosis. The data were produced by immunoSEQ multiplex PCR, yet TCRdb's version contains in-frame clones alone and is incomplete. The sample holds over 35,000 clones; 90% are singletons and the top ten take approximately 0.41%. This sample comprised CD4+ T cells from peripheral blood mononuclear cells, obtained in the third trimester of pregnancy. The receptor was derived from a female donor with multiple sclerosis, enrolled in a pregnancy study.

This CDR3 reads CSVGLAGVKETQYF. Here the CDR3 DNA reads TGCAGCGTTGGACTAGCGGGAGTAAAGGAGACCCAGTACTTC. This sequence joins TRBV29-1 and TRBJ2-5, with 12 bases matching TRBD2. The J segment lost 5 bases and the V segment lost 4 bases, leaving 5 bases of the junction unmatched. Looked up from germline, CDR1 is SQVTM and CDR2 is ANQGSEA. This CDR3 comprises 14 residues.